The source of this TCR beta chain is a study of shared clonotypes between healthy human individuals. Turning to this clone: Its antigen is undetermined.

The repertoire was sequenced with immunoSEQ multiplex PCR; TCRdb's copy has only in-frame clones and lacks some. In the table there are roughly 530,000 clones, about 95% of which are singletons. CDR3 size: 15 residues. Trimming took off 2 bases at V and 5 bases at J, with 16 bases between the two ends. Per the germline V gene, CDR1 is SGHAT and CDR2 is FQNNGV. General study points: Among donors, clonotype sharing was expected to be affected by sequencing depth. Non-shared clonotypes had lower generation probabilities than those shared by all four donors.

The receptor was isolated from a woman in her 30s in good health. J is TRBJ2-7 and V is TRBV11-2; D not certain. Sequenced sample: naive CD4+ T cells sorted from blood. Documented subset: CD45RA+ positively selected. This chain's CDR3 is CASSLILTVSDEQYF. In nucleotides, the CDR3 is TGTGCCAGCAGCTTAATTCTAACAGTTTCCGACGAGCAGTACTTC.